This T cell receptor (beta chain) was captured by sequencing in a study of identical twins. One entry per CDR3 protein, called by TCRdb with MiXCR from the 5' RACE reads. The sample holds 1,800,000 or so distinct CDR3 sequences, about 32% seen once. Many counts were recorded for this clonotype. This CDR3 has 17 residues. Germline V gene sequence: CDR1 SGHRS, CDR2 YFSETQ. With 4 bases removed from V and 0 bases from J, the gap between germline ends came to 17 bases. The clonotype was recovered from a newborn girl in good health. Sequences were obtained from cord blood. The genes are TRBV5-1 and TRBJ2-1; D perhaps matches TRBD1 (5 bases). The CDR3 nucleotides are TGCGCCAGCAGCCCTCCCGTCACAGGAAGCTCCTACAATGAGCAGTTCTTC. Its protein product is CASSPPVTGSSYNEQFF. Looking up the rest from reference TRBV5-1 and TRBJ2-1 gives the full variable domain: KAGVTQTPRYLIKTRGQQVTLSCSPISGHRSVSWYQQTPGQGLQFLFEYFSETQRNKGNFPGRFSGRQFSNSRSEMNVSTLELGDSALYLCASSPPVTGSSYNEQFFGPGTRLTVL.